The source of this T cell receptor beta chain is a study of response to subunit inactivated influenza vaccine. Study-wide findings and caveats: There was a suggestion from the authors that each seasonal influenza vaccination recruits few new T cells.

MiXCR, run by TCRdb on the RT-PCR reads, gives a single entry per CDR3 protein. The sample records 150,000 to 200,000 distinct CDR3 sequences, about a tenth being singletons. This clonotype was found many times. As yet, its antigen is unknown. The CDR3 spans 14 residues. With 4 bases removed from V and 4 bases from J, the gap between germline ends came to 14 bases. Germline CDR1 SGHKS, CDR2 YYEKEE (reference sequence). This rearrangement joins TRBV5-5 to TRBJ2-5; D is possibly TRBD2 (7 bases). The receptor was isolated from a man aged 45-65 years who received an inactivated influenza vaccine. The material sequenced was non-naive T cells sorted from PBMCs, taken roughly 45 days after vaccination. CDR3: CASSRPGGVETQYF. CDR3 coding DNA: TGTGCCAGCAGCCGGCCGGGGGGCGTAGAGACCCAGTACTTC.